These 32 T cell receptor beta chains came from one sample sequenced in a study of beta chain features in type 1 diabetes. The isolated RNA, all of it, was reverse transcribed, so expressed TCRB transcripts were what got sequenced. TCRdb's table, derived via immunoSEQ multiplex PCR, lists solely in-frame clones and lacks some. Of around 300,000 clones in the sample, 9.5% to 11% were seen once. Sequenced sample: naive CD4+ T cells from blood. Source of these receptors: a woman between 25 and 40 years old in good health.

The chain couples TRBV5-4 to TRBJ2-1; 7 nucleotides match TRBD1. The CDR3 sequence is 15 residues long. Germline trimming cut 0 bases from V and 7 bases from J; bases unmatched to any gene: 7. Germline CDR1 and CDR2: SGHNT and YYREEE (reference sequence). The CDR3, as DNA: TGTGCCAGCAGCTTGGCCCAGGGGGTTAGGAATGAGCAGTTCTTC. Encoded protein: CASSLAQGVRNEQFF.

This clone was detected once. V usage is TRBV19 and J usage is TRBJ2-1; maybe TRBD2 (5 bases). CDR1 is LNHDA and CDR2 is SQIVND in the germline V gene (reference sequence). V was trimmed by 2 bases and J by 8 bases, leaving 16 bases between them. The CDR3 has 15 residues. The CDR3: CASSIQLGQAHEQFF. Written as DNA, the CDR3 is TGTGCCAGTAGTATACAACTAGGCCAGGCCCATGAGCAGTTCTTC.

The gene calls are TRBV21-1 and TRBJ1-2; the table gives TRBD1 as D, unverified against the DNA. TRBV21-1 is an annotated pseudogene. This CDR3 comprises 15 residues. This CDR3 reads CASSTTETGGYGYTF. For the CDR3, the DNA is TGTGCCAGCAGCACCACAGAGACAGGAGGCTATGGCTACACCTTC.

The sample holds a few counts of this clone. The CDR3 spells CASSGTVYGYTF. The DNA of the CDR3 is TGTGCCAGCAGTGGGACAGTTTATGGCTACACCTTC. V gene TRBV25-1 combines with J gene TRBJ1-2; possibly TRBD1 for D (6 bases). The CDR3 is 12 amino acids. The ends were cut back, 4 bases at V and 5 bases at J, with 8 bases in the middle. The germline gives CDR1 MGHDK, CDR2 SYGVNS.

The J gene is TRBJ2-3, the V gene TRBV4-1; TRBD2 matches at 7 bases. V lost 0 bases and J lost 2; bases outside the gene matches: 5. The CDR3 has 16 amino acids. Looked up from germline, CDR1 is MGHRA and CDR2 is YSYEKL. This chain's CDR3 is CASSQDPWDYTDTQYF. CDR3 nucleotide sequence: TGCGCCAGCAGCCAAGATCCTTGGGACTACACAGATACGCAGTATTTT.

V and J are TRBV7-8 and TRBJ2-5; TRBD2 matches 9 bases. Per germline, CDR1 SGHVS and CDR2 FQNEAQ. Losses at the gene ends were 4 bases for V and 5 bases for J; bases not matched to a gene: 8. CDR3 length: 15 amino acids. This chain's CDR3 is CASSSYSGRVETQYF. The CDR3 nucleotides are TGTGCCAGCAGCTCCTATAGCGGGAGAGTTGAGACCCAGTACTTC.

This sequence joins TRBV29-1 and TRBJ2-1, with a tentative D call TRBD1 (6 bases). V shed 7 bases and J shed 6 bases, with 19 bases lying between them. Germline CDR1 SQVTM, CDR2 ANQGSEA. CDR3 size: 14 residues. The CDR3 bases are TGCAGCGACATACAGGGAAACCCCGGCAATGAGCAGTTCTTC. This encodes CSDIQGNPGNEQFF.

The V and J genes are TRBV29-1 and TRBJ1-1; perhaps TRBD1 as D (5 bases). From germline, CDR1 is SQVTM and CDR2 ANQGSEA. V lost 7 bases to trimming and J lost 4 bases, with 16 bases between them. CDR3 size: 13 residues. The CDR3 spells CSAEQGLGTEAFF. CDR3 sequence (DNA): TGCAGCGCCGAGCAGGGTCTAGGCACTGAAGCTTTCTTT.

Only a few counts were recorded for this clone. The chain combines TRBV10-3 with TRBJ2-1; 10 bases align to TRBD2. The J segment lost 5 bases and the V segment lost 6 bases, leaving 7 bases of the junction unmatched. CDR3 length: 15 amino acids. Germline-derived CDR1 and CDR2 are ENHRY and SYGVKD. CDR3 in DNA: TGTGCCATCAGCCCGCAGAGCGGGAGGGACAATGAGCAGTTCTTC. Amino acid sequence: CAISPQSGRDNEQFF.

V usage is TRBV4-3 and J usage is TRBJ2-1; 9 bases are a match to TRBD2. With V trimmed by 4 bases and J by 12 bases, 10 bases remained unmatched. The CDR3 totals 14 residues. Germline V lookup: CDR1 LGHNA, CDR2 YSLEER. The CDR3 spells CASSPQGLAGRQFF. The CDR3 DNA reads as TGCGCCAGCAGCCCCCAGGGGCTAGCGGGAAGGCAGTTCTTC.

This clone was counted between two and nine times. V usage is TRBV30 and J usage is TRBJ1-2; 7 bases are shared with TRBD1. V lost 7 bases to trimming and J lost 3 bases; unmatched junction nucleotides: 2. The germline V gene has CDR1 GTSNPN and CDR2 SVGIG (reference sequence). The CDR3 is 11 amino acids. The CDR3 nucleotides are TGTGCCTATGACAGGGACTATGGCTACACCTTC. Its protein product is CAYDRDYGYTF.

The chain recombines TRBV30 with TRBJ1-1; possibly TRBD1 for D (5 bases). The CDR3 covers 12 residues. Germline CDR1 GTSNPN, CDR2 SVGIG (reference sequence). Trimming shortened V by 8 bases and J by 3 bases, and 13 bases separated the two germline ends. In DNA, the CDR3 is TGTGCCGGAAGACGGGGGGACACTGAAGCTTTCTTT. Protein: CAGRRGDTEAFF.

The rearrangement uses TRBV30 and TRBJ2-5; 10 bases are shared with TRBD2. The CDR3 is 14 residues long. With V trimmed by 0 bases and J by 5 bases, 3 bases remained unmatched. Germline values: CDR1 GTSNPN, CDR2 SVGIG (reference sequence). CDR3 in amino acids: CAWSVDSGRETQYF. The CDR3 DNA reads TGTGCCTGGAGTGTTGATAGCGGGAGGGAGACCCAGTACTTC.

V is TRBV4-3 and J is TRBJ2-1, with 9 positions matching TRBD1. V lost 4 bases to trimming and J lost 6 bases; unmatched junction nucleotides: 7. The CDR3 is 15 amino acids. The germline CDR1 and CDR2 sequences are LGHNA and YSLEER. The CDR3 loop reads CASSRTGTGFNEQFF. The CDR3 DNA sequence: TGCGCCAGCAGCCGCACCGGGACAGGGTTCAATGAGCAGTTCTTC.

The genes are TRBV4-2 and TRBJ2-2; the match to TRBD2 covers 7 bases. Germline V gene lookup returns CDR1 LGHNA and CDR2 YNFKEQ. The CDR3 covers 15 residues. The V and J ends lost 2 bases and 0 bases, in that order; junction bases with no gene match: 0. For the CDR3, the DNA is TGTGCCAGCAGCCAAAGCGGGGCGAACACCGGGGAGCTGTTTTTT. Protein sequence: CASSQSGANTGELFF.

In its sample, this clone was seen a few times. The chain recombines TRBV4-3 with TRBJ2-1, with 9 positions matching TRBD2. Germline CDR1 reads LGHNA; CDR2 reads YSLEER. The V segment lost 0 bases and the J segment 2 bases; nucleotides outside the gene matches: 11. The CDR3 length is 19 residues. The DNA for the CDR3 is TGCGCCAGCAGCCAAGATCCCCCCCATAGCGGGAGTCCCTACAATGAGCAGTTCTTC. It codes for CASSQDPPHSGSPYNEQFF.

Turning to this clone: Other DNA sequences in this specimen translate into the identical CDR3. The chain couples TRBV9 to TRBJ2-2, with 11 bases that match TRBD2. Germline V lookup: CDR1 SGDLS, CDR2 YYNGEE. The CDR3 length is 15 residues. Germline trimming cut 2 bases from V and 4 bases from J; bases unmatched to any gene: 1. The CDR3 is CASSVGTSGTGELFF. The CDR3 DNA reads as TGTGCCAGCAGCGTGGGGACTAGCGGCACCGGGGAGCTGTTTTTT. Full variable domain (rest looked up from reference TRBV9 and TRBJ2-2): DSGVTQTPKHLITATGQRVTLRCSPRSGDLSVYWYQQSLDQGLQFLIQYYNGEERAKGNILERFSAQQFPDLHSELNLSSLELGDSALYFCASSVGTSGTGELFFGEGSRLTVL.

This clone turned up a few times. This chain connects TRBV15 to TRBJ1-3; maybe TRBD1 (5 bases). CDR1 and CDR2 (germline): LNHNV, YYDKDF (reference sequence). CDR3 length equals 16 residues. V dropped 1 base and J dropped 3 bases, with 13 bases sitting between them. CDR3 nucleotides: TGTGCCACCAGCAGAGTCTTAACAGGTTATGGAAACACCATATATTTT. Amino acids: CATSRVLTGYGNTIYF.

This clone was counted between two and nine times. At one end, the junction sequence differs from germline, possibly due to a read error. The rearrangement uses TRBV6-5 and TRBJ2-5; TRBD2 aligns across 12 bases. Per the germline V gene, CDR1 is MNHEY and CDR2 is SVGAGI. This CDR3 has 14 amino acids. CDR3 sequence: CASSYIGLAGPMDF. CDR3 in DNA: TGTGCCAGCAGCTACATTGGACTAGCGGGGCCCATGGACTTC.

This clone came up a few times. The CDR3 DNA reads TGTGCCAGCAGCTTAGAACCGGGAGGGCCCCATGAGCAGTTCTTC. Residues: CASSLEPGGPHEQFF. The rearrangement links TRBV11-2 to TRBJ2-1; 8 bases match TRBD2. In germline, CDR1 is SGHAT, CDR2 FQNNGV. The CDR3 spans 15 residues. The V and J ends lost 0 bases and 8 bases, in that order; junction bases with no gene match: 6.

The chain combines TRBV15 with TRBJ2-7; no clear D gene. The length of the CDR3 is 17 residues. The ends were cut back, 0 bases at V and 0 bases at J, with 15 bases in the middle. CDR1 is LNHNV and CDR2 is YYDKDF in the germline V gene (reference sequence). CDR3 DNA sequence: TGTGCCACCAGCAGAGATTCGAGCAACCATTACTCCTACGAGCAGTACTTC. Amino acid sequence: CATSRDSSNHYSYEQYF.

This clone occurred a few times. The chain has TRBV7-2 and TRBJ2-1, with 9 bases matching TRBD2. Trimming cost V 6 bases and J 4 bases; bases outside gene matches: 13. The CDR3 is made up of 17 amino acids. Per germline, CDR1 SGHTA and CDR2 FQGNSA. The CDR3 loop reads CASRSIGGRASYNEQFF. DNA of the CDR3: TGTGCCAGCAGGAGTATAGGCGGGAGGGCCTCATACAATGAGCAGTTCTTC. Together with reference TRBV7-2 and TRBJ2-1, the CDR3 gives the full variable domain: GAGVSQSPSNKVTEKGKDVELRCDPISGHTALYWYRQSLGQGLEFLIYFQGNSAPDKSGLPSDRFSAERTGGSVSTLTIQRTQQEDSAVYLCASRSIGGRASYNEQFFGPGTRLTVL.

The CDR3 DNA sequence: TGCGCCAGCAGCCAACCCGGCGGGGCTAGCGGCACAGATACGCAGTATTTT. Protein sequence: CASSQPGGASGTDTQYF. This chain joins TRBV5-1 and TRBJ2-3; D might be TRBD2 (6 bases). V was shortened by 4 bases and J by 1 base, with 19 bases between the two germline ends. CDR3 length equals 17 residues. The germline gives CDR1 SGHRS, CDR2 YFSETQ.

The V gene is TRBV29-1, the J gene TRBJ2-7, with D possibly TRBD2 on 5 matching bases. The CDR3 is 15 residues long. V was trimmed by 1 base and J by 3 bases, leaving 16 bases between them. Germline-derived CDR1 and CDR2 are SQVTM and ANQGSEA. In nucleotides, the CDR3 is TGCAGCGTTGAAGTCGGAGGCGGACTCCGCTACGAGCAGTACTTC. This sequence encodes CSVEVGGGLRYEQYF.

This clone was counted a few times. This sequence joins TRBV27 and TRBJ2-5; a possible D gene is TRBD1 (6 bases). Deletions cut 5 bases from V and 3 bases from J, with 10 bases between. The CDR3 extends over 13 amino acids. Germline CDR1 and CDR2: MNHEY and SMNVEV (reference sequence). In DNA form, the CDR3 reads TGTGCCAGCAGTCTTAGACAGGAAGAGACCCAGTACTTC. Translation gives CASSLRQEETQYF.

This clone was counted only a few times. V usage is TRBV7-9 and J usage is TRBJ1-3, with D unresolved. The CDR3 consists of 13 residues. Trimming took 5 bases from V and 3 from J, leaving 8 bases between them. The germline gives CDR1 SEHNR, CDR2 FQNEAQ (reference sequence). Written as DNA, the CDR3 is TGTGCCAGCAGCCCCCGTCGTGGAAACACCATATATTTT. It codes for CASSPRRGNTIYF.

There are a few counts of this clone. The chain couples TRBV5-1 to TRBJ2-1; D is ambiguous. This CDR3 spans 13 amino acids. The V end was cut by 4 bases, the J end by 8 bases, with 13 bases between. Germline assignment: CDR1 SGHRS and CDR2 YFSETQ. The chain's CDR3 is CASSMLSSDEQFF. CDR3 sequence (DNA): TGCGCCAGCAGCATGTTAAGCTCGGATGAGCAGTTCTTC.

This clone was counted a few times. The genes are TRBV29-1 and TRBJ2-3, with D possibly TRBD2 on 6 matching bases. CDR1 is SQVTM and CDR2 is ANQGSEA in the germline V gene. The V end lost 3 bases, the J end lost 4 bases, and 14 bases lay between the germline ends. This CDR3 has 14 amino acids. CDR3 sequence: CSVDFRAGPDTQYF. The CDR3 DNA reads TGCAGCGTTGACTTCCGCGCGGGGCCAGATACGCAGTATTTT.

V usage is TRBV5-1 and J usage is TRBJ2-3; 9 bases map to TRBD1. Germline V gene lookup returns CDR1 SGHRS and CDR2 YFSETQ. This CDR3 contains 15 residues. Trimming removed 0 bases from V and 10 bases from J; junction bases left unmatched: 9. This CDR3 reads CASSLGTGEVDAQYF. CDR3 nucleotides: TGCGCCAGCAGCTTGGGGACAGGGGAAGTTGATGCGCAGTATTTT.

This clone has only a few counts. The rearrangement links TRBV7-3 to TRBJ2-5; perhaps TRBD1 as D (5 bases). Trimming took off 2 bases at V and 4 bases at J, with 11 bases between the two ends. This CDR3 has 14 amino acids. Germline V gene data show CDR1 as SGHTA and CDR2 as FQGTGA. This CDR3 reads CASSLSGQGETQYF. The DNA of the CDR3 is TGTGCCAGCAGCTTATCCGGTCAGGGAGAGACCCAGTACTTC.

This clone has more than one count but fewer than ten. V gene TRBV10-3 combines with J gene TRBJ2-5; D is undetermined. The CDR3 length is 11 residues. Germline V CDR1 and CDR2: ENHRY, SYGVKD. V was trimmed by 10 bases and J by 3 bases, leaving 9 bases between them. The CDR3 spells CATAGEETQYF. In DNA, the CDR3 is TGTGCCACGGCAGGTGAAGAGACCCAGTACTTC.

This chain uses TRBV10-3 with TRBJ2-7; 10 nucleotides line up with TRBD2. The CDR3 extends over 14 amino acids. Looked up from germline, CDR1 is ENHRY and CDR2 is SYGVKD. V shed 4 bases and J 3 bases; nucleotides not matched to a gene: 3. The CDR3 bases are TGTGCCATCAGTGGAGCTAGCGGGAGCTACGAGCAGTACTTC. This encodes CAISGASGSYEQYF.